This T cell receptor beta chain derives from a study of neurological immune-mediated disorders. Study background: Multiple sclerosis patients numbered roughly 35, with approximately 31 relapsing-remitting and 3 secondary progressive.

Study results and limitations: The absence of any CDR3 amino acid sequence shared by expanded clones across subjects suggests that repertoires were private in all groups.

This clonotype was detected many times. Its antigen is not identified. The V end lost 2 bases, the J end lost 8 bases, and 9 bases lay between the germline ends. CDR3 length equals 13 residues. With 10-nucleotide random UMIs, 5'RACE was used to make the cDNA. Each CDR3 protein is one row after TCRdb ran MiXCR on the 5' RACE reads. The sample records some 65,000 distinct CDR3 sequences, 5.2% being singletons. This receptor was identified in a woman in her twenties or thirties with multiple sclerosis. Sequencing was performed on PBMCs. The rearrangement joins TRBV12-3 or TRBV12-4 to TRBJ1-4; maybe TRBD1 (6 bases). CDR3 protein: CASSLMQGEKLFF. CDR3 DNA: TGTGCCAGCAGTTTAATGCAGGGGGAAAAACTGTTTTTT.